Each of the 14 T cell receptor beta chains below was sequenced from the same sample in a study of T cells in Graves' hyperthyroidism and ophthalmopathy. Regions amplified from RNA transcripts were the TCR beta CDR3 regions. Researchers ran a first-round RT-PCR on the TCR CDR3 using the HTBI primer set. TCRdb itself ran the multiplex PCR reads through MiXCR, one entry per CDR3 protein. The sample has fewer than 450,000 distinct CDR3 sequences; over 12% are singletons. Specimen: blood. These receptors all come from a woman aged 55-69 years with Graves' ophthalmopathy.

The rearrangement links TRBV28 to TRBJ1-2, with D maybe TRBD1 (5 bases). V was shortened by 8 bases and J by 4 bases, with 14 bases between the two germline ends. Germline CDR1 is MDHEN and CDR2 is SYDVKM. This CDR3 comprises 13 residues. DNA for the CDR3: TGTGCCAGCCTCAGGGACGGGGCCTATGGCTACACCTTC. This gives the protein CASLRDGAYGYTF.

The chain combines TRBV12-3 or TRBV12-4 with TRBJ1-2, with a weak D call TRBD1 (6 bases). Between the trimmed V and J ends, which lost 8 bases and 4 bases, there was a span of 8 bases. The CDR3 length is 11 residues. This CDR3 is CASRDIYGYTF. The CDR3 DNA follows: TGTGCCAGCCGGGACATCTATGGCTACACCTTC.

This clonotype has more than one count but fewer than ten. The genes are TRBV9 and TRBJ2-7; TRBD1 or TRBD2 may be the D gene (5 bases each). This CDR3 region has 14 residues. Germline V CDR1 and CDR2: SGDLS, YYNGEE. Trimming took 0 bases from V and 0 from J, leaving 7 bases between them. CDR3 in amino acids: CASSVGDHSYEQYF. CDR3 nucleotide sequence: TGTGCCAGCAGCGTAGGGGACCACTCCTACGAGCAGTACTTC.

Ten or more counts support this clonotype. CDR3 amino acids: CASSPNRGAETQYF. CDR3 nucleotide sequence: TGTGCCAGCTCACCGAACAGGGGGGCGGAGACCCAGTACTTC. The chain recombines TRBV18 with TRBJ2-5; TRBD1 matches at 8 bases. CDR1 KGHSH and CDR2 LQKENI come from the germline V gene. Trimming took 3 bases from V and 5 from J; bases not matched to a gene: 5. The length of the CDR3 is 14 residues.

V usage is TRBV18 and J usage is TRBJ2-7; the match to TRBD1 covers 9 bases. This CDR3 spans 15 amino acids. V shed 2 bases, J shed 3 bases, and the junction held 5 bases outside the gene matches. Germline CDR1 is KGHSH and CDR2 is LQKENI. The CDR3: CASSPSGQGIYEQYF. CDR3 nucleotide sequence: TGTGCCAGCTCACCATCGGGACAGGGAATCTACGAGCAGTACTTC.

This clonotype occurred many times. V and J are TRBV2 and TRBJ1-1, with 8 bases fitting TRBD1. Germline CDR1 SNHLY, CDR2 FYNNEI. Trimming at V came to 5 bases and at J to 3 bases, leaving 5 bases not matched to a gene. The CDR3 totals 14 residues. The CDR3 loop reads CASSSQGADTEAFF. CDR3 nucleotide sequence: TGTGCCAGCAGTTCCCAGGGGGCGGACACTGAAGCTTTCTTT. The full variable domain, completed using reference TRBV2 and TRBJ1-1, is EPEVTQTPSHQVTQMGQEVILRCVPISNHLYFYWYRQILGQKVEFLVSFYNNEISEKSEIFDDQFSVERPDGSNFTLKIRSTKLEDSAMYFCASSSQGADTEAFFGQGTRLTVV.

This clonotype was picked up many times. This rearrangement joins TRBV2 to TRBJ2-2, with a tentative D call TRBD2 (6 bases). Germline CDR1 reads SNHLY; CDR2 reads FYNNEI. CDR3 size: 12 residues. V was shortened by 2 bases and J by 8 bases, with 6 bases between the two germline ends. The CDR3 spells CASSERGGELFF. The CDR3 DNA reads as TGTGCCAGCAGTGAACGGGGGGGGGAGCTGTTTTTT.

This clonotype showed up many times. The rearrangement uses TRBV5-5 and TRBJ2-7, with D unclear. CDR1 is SGHKS and CDR2 is YYEKEE in the germline V gene (reference sequence). The CDR3 extends over 15 amino acids. V gave up 3 bases and J gave up 7 bases, with 20 bases separating them. CDR3 region: CASSWSSNSANEQYF. The CDR3 nucleotides read TGTGCCAGCAGCTGGAGTTCAAACAGCGCTAATGAGCAGTACTTC.

This clonotype has just a few counts. The V gene is TRBV20-1, the J gene TRBJ1-3; D gene unclear. CDR1 and CDR2 (germline): DFQATT, SNEGSKA (reference sequence). This CDR3 has 17 amino acids. V was trimmed by 0 bases and J by 0 bases, leaving 15 bases between them. CDR3 in amino acids: CSARDPRREDSGNTIYF. The CDR3 DNA follows: TGCAGTGCTAGAGACCCCCGGAGGGAGGACTCTGGAAACACCATATATTTT.

V gene TRBV28 combines with J gene TRBJ1-2, with TRBD1 matching over 8 bases. V lost 3 bases and J lost 8; bases outside the gene matches: 11. CDR3 size: 15 residues. Germline lookup yields CDR1 MDHEN and CDR2 SYDVKM. The CDR3 reads CASSLAGAGGRGYTF. CDR3 sequence (DNA): TGTGCCAGCAGTTTGGCCGGGGCAGGGGGCCGAGGCTACACCTTC.

The chain recombines TRBV29-1 with TRBJ2-1; no firm D call. The CDR3 covers 13 residues. V was shortened by 6 bases and J by 10 bases, with 19 bases between the two germline ends. Germline-derived CDR1 and CDR2 are SQVTM and ANQGSEA. As DNA, the CDR3 is TGCAGCGTAGCAGCTACGTTTGGGAACGAGCAGTTCTTC. Translated: CSVAATFGNEQFF.

Many counts were recorded for this clonotype. The chain combines TRBV20-1 with TRBJ1-1; D is undetermined. V dropped 6 bases and J dropped 1 base, with 15 bases sitting between them. The CDR3 loop spans 14 amino acids. Germline CDR1 is DFQATT and CDR2 is SNEGSKA (reference sequence). The CDR3 region is CSAEPGRGNTEAFF. The DNA of the CDR3 is TGCAGTGCGGAGCCCGGGCGAGGGAACACTGAAGCTTTCTTT.

There are many counts of this clonotype. The rearrangement links TRBV28 to TRBJ2-7, with D possibly matching TRBD1 (6 bases). CDR1 is MDHEN and CDR2 is SYDVKM in the germline V gene. CDR3 length: 14 amino acids. V was clipped by 6 bases and J by 4 bases, with 16 bases between them. This CDR3 reads CASRTQGAGYEQYF. CDR3 nucleotides: TGTGCCAGCAGAACACAGGGTGCTGGTTACGAGCAGTACTTC.

This clonotype showed up just a few times. V usage is TRBV11-2 and J usage is TRBJ2-5; 8 bases match TRBD1. Trimming at V came to 3 bases and at J to 5 bases, leaving 8 bases not matched to a gene. The CDR3 spans 15 residues. Germline V gives CDR1 SGHAT, CDR2 FQNNGV. The CDR3 is CASSLDRAVGETQYF. The CDR3 nucleotides are TGTGCCAGCAGCTTGGACAGGGCGGTGGGGGAGACCCAGTACTTC.